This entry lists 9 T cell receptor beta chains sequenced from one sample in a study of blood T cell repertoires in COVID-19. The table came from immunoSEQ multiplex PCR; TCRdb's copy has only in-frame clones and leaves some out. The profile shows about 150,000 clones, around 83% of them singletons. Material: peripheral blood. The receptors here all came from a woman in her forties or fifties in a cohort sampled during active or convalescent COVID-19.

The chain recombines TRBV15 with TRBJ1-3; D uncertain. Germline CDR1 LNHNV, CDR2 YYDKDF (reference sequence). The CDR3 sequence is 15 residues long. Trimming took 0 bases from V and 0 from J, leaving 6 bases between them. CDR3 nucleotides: TGTGCCACCAGCAGAGAACATTTCTCTGGAAACACCATATATTTT. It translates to CATSREHFSGNTIYF.

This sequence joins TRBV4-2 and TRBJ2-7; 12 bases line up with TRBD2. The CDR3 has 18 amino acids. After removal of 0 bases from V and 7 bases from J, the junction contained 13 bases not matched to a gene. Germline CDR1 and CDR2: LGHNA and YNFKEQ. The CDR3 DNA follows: TGTGCCAGCAGCCAAGAAGTCTACCTAGCGGGGGGGCCGGGAGAGCAGTACTTC. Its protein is CASSQEVYLAGGPGEQYF.

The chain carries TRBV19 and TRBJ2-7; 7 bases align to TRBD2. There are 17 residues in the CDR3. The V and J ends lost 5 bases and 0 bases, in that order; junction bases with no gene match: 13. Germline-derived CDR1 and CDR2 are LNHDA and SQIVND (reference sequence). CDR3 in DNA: TGTGCCAGTAGTCCCCTAGGTGGAGCGGGGAGCTCCTACGAGCAGTACTTC. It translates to CASSPLGGAGSSYEQYF. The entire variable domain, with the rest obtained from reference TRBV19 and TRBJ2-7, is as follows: DGGITQSPKYLFRKEGQNVTLSCEQNLNHDAMYWYRQDPGQGLRLIYYSQIVNDFQKGDIAEGYSVSREKKESFPLTVTSAQKNPTAFYLCASSPLGGAGSSYEQYFGPGTRLTVT.

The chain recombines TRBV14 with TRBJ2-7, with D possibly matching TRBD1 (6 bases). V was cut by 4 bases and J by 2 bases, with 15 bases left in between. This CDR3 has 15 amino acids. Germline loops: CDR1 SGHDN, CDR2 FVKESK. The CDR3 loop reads CASSLWTVQAYEQYF. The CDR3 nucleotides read TGTGCCAGCAGCCTGTGGACAGTCCAGGCCTACGAGCAGTACTTC.

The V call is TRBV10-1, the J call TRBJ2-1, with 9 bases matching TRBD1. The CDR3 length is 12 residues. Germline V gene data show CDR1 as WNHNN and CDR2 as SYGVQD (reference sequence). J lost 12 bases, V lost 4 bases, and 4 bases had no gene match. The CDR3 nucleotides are TGCGCCAGCAGTGGGGGACAGGGCGTGCAGTTCTTC. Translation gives CASSGGQGVQFF.

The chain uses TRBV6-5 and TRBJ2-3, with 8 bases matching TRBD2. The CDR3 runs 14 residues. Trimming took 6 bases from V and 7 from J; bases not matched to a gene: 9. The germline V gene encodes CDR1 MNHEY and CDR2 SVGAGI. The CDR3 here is CASSPGLVLYTQYF. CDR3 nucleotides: TGTGCCAGCAGCCCGGGACTAGTGCTGTATACGCAGTATTTT.

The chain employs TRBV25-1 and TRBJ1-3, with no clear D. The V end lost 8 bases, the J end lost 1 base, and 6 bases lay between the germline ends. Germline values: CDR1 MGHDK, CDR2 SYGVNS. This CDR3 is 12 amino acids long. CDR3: CASGSSGNTIYF. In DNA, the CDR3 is TGTGCCAGCGGCTCGTCTGGAAACACCATATATTTT.

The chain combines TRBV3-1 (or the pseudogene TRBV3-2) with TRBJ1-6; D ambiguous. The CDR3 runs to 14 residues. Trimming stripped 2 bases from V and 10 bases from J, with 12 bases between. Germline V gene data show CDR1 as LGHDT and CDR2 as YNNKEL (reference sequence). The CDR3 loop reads CASSQRVRVSPLHF. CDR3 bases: TGTGCCAGCAGCCAACGGGTGCGGGTGTCACCCCTCCACTTT.

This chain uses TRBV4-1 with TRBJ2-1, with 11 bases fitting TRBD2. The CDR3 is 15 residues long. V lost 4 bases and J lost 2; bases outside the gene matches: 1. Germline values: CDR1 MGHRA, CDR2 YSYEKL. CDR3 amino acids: CASSPLAGAYNEQFF. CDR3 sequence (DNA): TGCGCCAGCAGCCCACTAGCGGGGGCCTACAATGAGCAGTTCTTC.